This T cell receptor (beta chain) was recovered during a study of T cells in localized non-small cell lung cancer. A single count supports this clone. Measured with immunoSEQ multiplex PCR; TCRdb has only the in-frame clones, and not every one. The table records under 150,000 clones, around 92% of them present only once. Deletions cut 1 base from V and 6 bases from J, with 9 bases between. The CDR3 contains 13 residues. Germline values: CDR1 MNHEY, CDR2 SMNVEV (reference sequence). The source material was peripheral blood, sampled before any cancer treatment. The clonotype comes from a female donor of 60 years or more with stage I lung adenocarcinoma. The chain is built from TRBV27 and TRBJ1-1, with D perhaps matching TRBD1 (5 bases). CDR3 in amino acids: CASSLYQGPEAFF. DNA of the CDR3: TGTGCCAGCAGTTTATACCAGGGCCCTGAAGCTTTCTTT.